This TCR beta chain was identified during a study of blood T cells in healthy people across ages. This clonotype was counted ten times or more. The CDR3 is made up of 15 amino acids. With 4 bases clipped from V and 4 bases from J, the junction kept 6 bases outside the gene matches. Sample-barcoded 5' priming and a J-beta primer mix drove a second PCR of about 7 to 12 cycles. TCRdb re-analysed the 5' RACE reads in MiXCR, keeping a single row per CDR3 protein. The data contain fewer than 900,000 distinct CDR3 sequences, about 37% of them singletons. Caucasian, healthy and from Russia, the donors were aged between about 6 and 100. Each donor's blood draw was roughly 9.5 milliliters of peripheral blood.

The material sequenced was blood. This sequence was found in a man between 18 and 29 years old in good health. The rearrangement links TRBV12-3 or TRBV12-4 to TRBJ2-3; 9 bases line up with TRBD1. In nucleotides, the CDR3 is TGTGCCAGCAGTTCCGGGACAGGGCCCCCAGATACGCAGTATTTT. This codes for CASSSGTGPPDTQYF.